Sequencing of this T cell receptor beta chain was carried out in a study of T cell responses to AZD1222 COVID-19 vaccine. TCRdb keeps only in-frame clones here, not all; method: immunoSEQ multiplex PCR. The sample includes approximately 150,000 clones, 94% of them seen just once. Germline V gene lookup returns CDR1 SGDLS and CDR2 YYNGEE. After removal of 4 bases from V and 1 base from J, the junction contained 6 bases not matched to a gene. This CDR3 is 16 amino acids long. The rearrangement links TRBV9 to TRBJ2-5, with TRBD2 matching over 11 bases. The clonotype was recovered from an adult who received the AZD1222 COVID-19 vaccine. The specimen was peripheral blood, collected 28 days after the second AZD1222 dose. CDR3 coding DNA: TGTGCCAGCAGCCCGGGGCTAGCGGGAGGCCAAGAGACCCAGTACTTC. Its protein product is CASSPGLAGGQETQYF.